What follows describes a single T cell receptor (beta chain). Its matching antigen is unknown. This sample is part of a study of human T cells and chemical hapten exposure. Time point: pre-sensitization, week 0. Stated treatment: therapeutic diphenylcyclopropenone sensitization with weekly scalp DPC. Overall study findings and caveats: Compared to controls, expanded TCRs made significantly more large clusters of similar CDR3s.

MiXCR, applied by TCRdb to the RACE reads, yields one record per CDR3 protein. This table has tens of thousands of distinct CDR3 sequences, roughly an eighth appearing once. The TCR was taken from a woman in her 30s with alopecia areata. Some clones in this sample may be carry-over from other donors' samples. The sequencing here drew on whole blood, taken in connection with sensitization to the hapten diphenylcyclopropenone (DPC).

The CDR3 nucleotides read TGTGCCAGCAGTCGACCTCAGACAGGGCGCGAGCAGTACTTC. Residues: CASSRPQTGREQYF. The chain recombines TRBV11-2 with TRBJ2-7; 7 bases are a match to TRBD1. This CDR3 region has 14 residues. Trimming removed 6 bases from V and 6 bases from J; junction bases left unmatched: 11. Germline V gene lookup returns CDR1 SGHAT and CDR2 FQNNGV.